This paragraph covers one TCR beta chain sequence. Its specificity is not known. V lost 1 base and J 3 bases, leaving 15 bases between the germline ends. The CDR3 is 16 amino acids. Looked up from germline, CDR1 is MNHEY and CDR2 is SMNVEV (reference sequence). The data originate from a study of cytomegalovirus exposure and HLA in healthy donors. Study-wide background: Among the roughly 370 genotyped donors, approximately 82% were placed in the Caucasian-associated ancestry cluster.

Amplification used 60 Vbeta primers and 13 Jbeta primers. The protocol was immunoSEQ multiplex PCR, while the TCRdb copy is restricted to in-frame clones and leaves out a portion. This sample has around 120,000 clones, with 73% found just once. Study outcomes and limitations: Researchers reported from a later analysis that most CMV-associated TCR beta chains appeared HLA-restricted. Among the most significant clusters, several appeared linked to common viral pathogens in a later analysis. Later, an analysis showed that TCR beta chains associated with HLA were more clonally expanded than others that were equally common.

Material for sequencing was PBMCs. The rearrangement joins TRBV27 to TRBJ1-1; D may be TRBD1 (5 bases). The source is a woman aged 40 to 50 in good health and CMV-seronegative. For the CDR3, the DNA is TGTGCCAGCAGTTTATGGCCCGGGGGAGGGGACACTGAAGCTTTCTTT. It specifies CASSLWPGGGDTEAFF.